This T cell receptor beta chain was identified in a study of tumor-infiltrating lymphocytes in localized non-small cell lung cancer (dated by TCRdb to the early 2020s). Context from the whole study: The cohort included patients whose samples were collected after neoadjuvant chemotherapy, as well as both smokers and never-smokers and several histologies. The overall ICON cohort comprised 150 surgical patients with localized non-small cell lung cancer whose tumors were resected. Resected tumor tissue and uninvolved lung tissue described as non-adjacent to the tumor were contributed by each patient, with both tissues obtained from the same patient. A total of roughly 50 patients were included in the paired tumor versus uninvolved lung comparison of immunoSEQ T-cell fraction. Alongside flow cytometry, multiplex immunofluorescence, RNA-seq, exome sequencing and proteomics, TCR sequencing was applied to the same patients as one of several integrated assays. Study-level results and caveats: Assay coverage varied across patients depending on available tissue quantity, so only a subset of the cohort had TCR sequencing. Because different assays used different pieces of the same tissue, technical variation could not be distinguished from intratumor heterogeneity. In line with immunofluorescence CD3 counts, TCRbeta sequencing supported higher T cell infiltration in tumors compared with uninvolved lung tissue. The TCR-derived T-cell fraction showed no difference between the flow cytometry-defined immunotypes IM1 (good prognosis) and IM2 (poor prognosis).

Reading the germline V gene gives CDR1 SGHDT and CDR2 YYEEEE. V ends up 4 bases short and J 3 bases short, with an unmatched junction base count of 8. There are 15 amino acids in the CDR3, from cysteine to phenylalanine inclusive. Here the CDR3 DNA is all that survives: 45 bases in frame from base 1. On this clone: Its antigen is currently not known. Per-nucleotide qualities are absent, and no much larger clonotype sits a single base away.

The first patient joined ICON in 2016, and enrollment wrapped up when the last patient was enrolled in late 2018. From a subcohort of 70 to 85 patients, fresh tumor and matched uninvolved tissue were collected for in-depth immune analyses, including TCR sequencing. No cell sorting was done, and TCR sequencing was instead run on DNA isolated from bulk tissue. The immunoSEQ assay used for TCR sequencing gave the T-cell fraction in both tumor and uninvolved lung tissue. The authors' pipeline ran thus. In the survival analysis, patients were divided into a high T-cell fraction group (upper tertile) and a low T-cell fraction group (lower two tertiles), and the two groups were compared using a log-rank test. Paired tumor versus uninvolved lung differences in T-cell fraction were tested with a signed-rank test. TCRdb limited this immuneACCESS table to in-frame rearrangements with V and J called. A share of clones is missing; checked studies link under half to unresolved V genes, and the rest is unexplained. V and J calls plus clone size are reproduced from that table; the DNA served to infer D and trimming. The sample table holds approximately 9,600 clones, of which 65% to 80% were seen once. The ten largest account for about a fifth of the sample.

This chain joins TRBV5-6 to TRBJ1-2; 8 middle bases align to TRBD1. The sample taken for sequencing was uninvolved lung tissue not adjacent to the tumor. The source is a human donor with non-small cell lung cancer. The nucleotide sequence reads as follows: TGTGCCAGCAGCAAGACAGGGGTGAGCGACTATGGCTACACCTTC. This encodes CASSKTGVSDYGYTF.